Below, one T cell receptor beta chain is given with its context. Through MiXCR, TCRdb re-clonotyped the PCR reads. The profile covers approximately 40,000 clones, with roughly half appearing a single time and around 24% taken by the ten largest. This entry belongs to a study of metastatic and nonmetastatic thyroid tumors. Among the patients, none had received any treatment before thyroid surgery. Germline assignment: CDR1 DFQATT and CDR2 SNEGSKA (reference sequence). This CDR3 has 12 residues. V was pared by 6 bases and J by 9 bases, with 18 bases between. The sequencing input was tumor tissue. The chain joins TRBV20-1 to TRBJ2-7; D remains unclear. The sequence came from a male donor with papillary thyroid cancer or a benign thyroid nodule (not recorded which). Some clones in this sample may be carry-over from other donors' samples. This chain's CDR3 is CSARPELLGQYF. The DNA for the CDR3 is TGCAGTGCCCGACCGGAACTCCTTGGGCAGTACTTC.